These T cell receptor beta chains were read from a single sample in a study of regulatory T cells in long-lasting Graves disease. TCRdb itself ran the multiplex PCR reads through MiXCR, one entry per CDR3 protein. The sample has fewer than 550,000 distinct CDR3 sequences, more than 15% seen once. These data were also filed under a second study, of T cells in Graves' hyperthyroidism and ophthalmopathy.

Sequencing was performed on peripheral blood mononuclear cells (PBMCs), taken at new diagnosis, from a patient treated with antithyroid drugs. Receptors were obtained from a woman aged 40-60 years with Graves disease. Both conserved end residues are trimmed from each CDR3. Fields, in order: V gene, J gene, CDR3 protein.

V: TRBV12-3/TRBV12-4; J: TRBJ1-1; CDR3: ASNSLGVATEAL
V: TRBV20-1; J: TRBJ1-4; CDR3: SVRDPSRPEKLF
V: TRBV12-3/TRBV12-4; J: TRBJ1-1; CDR3: ASSNDAGGYMNTEAF
V: TRBV2; J: TRBJ2-3; CDR3: ASSDGWTAGGTDTQY
V: TRBV2; J: TRBJ2-7; CDR3: ASLRSREVYPYEQY
V: TRBV27; J: TRBJ2-1; CDR3: ASSLGGPGAYNEQF
V: TRBV28; J: TRBJ1-6; CDR3: ASSLRQGPSSYNSPLH
V: TRBV12-3/TRBV12-4; J: TRBJ1-3; CDR3: ASSLVYGQGTTGNTIY
V: TRBV11-1; J: TRBJ2-7; CDR3: ASSLWGLAGKNEQY
V: TRBV5-8; J: TRBJ1-6; CDR3: ASSLARGNSPLH
V: TRBV20-1; J: TRBJ2-5; CDR3: SAPSWGAGQETQY
V: TRBV3-1; J: TRBJ2-1; CDR3: ASSHSGVDNEQF
V: TRBV20-1; J: TRBJ2-4; CDR3: SAGAGGAEAKNIQY
V: TRBV18; J: TRBJ1-4; CDR3: ASSSGSENEKLF
V: TRBV7-9; J: TRBJ1-1; CDR3: ASSPEYTEAF
V: TRBV15; J: TRBJ2-1; CDR3: ATSPVGAGTQSEQF
V: TRBV7-2; J: TRBJ1-5; CDR3: ASSPRTDFGNQPQH
V: TRBV3-1; J: TRBJ1-1; CDR3: ASSPIRGVMTEAF
V: TRBV14; J: TRBJ1-4; CDR3: ASSQAGTLIGKLF
V: TRBV19; J: TRBJ1-6; CDR3: ASSIGYWDRGNSPLH
V: TRBV18; J: TRBJ2-5; CDR3: ASSRTSGQETQY
V: TRBV6-2/TRBV6-3; J: TRBJ2-7; CDR3: ASSRDIGNYEQY
V: TRBV19; J: TRBJ1-4; CDR3: ASSTGGGTEKLF
V: TRBV19; J: TRBJ2-7; CDR3: ASSIAHGTTTPYEQY
V: TRBV5-1; J: TRBJ2-7; CDR3: ASSGGGTQQTEQY
V: TRBV5-1; J: TRBJ1-1; CDR3: ASSSSLNTEAF
V: TRBV18; J: TRBJ2-7; CDR3: ASSPEAGFGYEQY
V: TRBV5-5; J: TRBJ1-4; CDR3: ASSSLTGTEKLF
V: TRBV19; J: TRBJ2-3; CDR3: ASSIGLTDTQY
V: TRBV20-1; J: TRBJ1-4; CDR3: SARSGGTNEKLF
V: TRBV28; J: TRBJ1-4; CDR3: ASGGPVEKLF
V: TRBV3-1; J: TRBJ1-5; CDR3: ASSPGTYYSNQPQH
V: TRBV11-2; J: TRBJ2-7; CDR3: ASSLGTTGAYEQY
V: TRBV6-5; J: TRBJ1-1; CDR3: ASSSGPPSEAF
V: TRBV20-1; J: TRBJ1-1; CDR3: SASGQPNTEAF